This T cell receptor beta chain was profiled in a study of blood T cell repertoires in COVID-19. In the study overall: Sample material is recorded as cDNA or gDNA derived from T cells, B-cell-depleted T cells, or PBMCs.

CDR1 and CDR2 (germline): SGHRS, YFSETQ. This CDR3 region has 13 residues. V gave up 5 bases and J gave up 5 bases, with 13 bases separating them. Some clones are missing from TCRdb's copy, which holds only in-frame ones; the method was immunoSEQ multiplex PCR. The table lists over 150,000 clones, approximately 81% of them singletons. This chain joins TRBV5-1 and TRBJ2-5, with D unclear. The source is a woman aged 55-70 years with COVID-19, enrolled during active disease. What was sequenced was peripheral blood. The CDR3 coding sequence is TGCGCCAGCAGTATTGCCCCTCGGGAGACCCAGTACTTC. It codes for CASSIAPRETQYF.